The text below deals with one T cell receptor (beta chain). Germline loops: CDR1 SGHRS, CDR2 YFSETQ. This CDR3 region has 14 residues. Trimming removed 0 bases from V and 4 bases from J, with 10 bases in between. The sample comes from a study of blood T cell repertoires in COVID-19. Study in general: The study drew acute and convalescent COVID-19 samples from the United States, Italy and Spain. Sample material is recorded as cDNA or gDNA derived from T cells, B-cell-depleted T cells, or PBMCs.

In the original analysis: Researchers report that nucleated cell counts were estimated from reference gene primer amplification. This table comes from immunoSEQ multiplex PCR, and its TCRdb copy is limited to in-frame clones, with some not included. V and J calls and clone size are copied from that table; D and trimming were computed from the DNA. The table has 250,000 to 300,000 clones, approximately 88% seen once. V and J are TRBV5-1 and TRBJ1-2; D call uncertain. Source material: peripheral blood. The TCR was taken from a man in his fifties with acute or convalescent COVID-19. In DNA, the CDR3 is TGCGCCAGCAGCTTGGAAACATCGGGCTATGGCTACACCTTC. Its translation: CASSLETSGYGYTF.